This TCR beta chain was obtained from a study of T cells in Graves' hyperthyroidism and ophthalmopathy (dated by TCRdb to the late 2010s). About the investigation overall: Peripheral blood was collected at initial diagnosis, before any treatment. A discovery cohort of around 100 patients, approximately 45 with Graves' ophthalmopathy and 55 to 60 with stable Graves' hyperthyroidism, was used to find distinguishing TCR V-J signatures. Whether ophthalmopathy could be predicted prospectively was tested in an independent validation cohort made up of some 20 hyperthyroidism patients plus 17 patients who later progressed to ophthalmopathy. The 95 to 100 discovery patients were randomly divided into training and test sets at a 7:3 ratio. Thyroid tissue and blood T-cell repertoires from six Graves' hyperthyroidism patients were also compared in the study. Once sampling was done, hyperthyroidism patients were given methimazole at a starting dose of 30 mg daily, whereas ophthalmopathy patients were given high-dose intravenous methylprednisolone. TCR Vbeta CDR3 sequencing of 120 to 150 peripheral blood samples (over 40 ophthalmopathy, over 70 hyperthyroidism and approximately 17 progressor patients) is reported in the paper. The study at large found these results: During validation, the model predicted progression to ophthalmopathy a median of approximately 6.5 months ahead of onset, with just under 71% sensitivity and under 85% specificity. Blood samples also contained most of the expanded thyroid clonotypes (frequency above 0.001), which suggests that blood repertoires may reflect thyroid immune responses. A 13 V-J signature model separated ophthalmopathy from stable hyperthyroidism, with 87.88% sensitivity and roughly 84% specificity in cross-validation and 80%/75% in testing. Sample size was not statistically predetermined, and investigators were not blinded to group allocation.

From its cysteine to its phenylalanine, the CDR3 spans 15 amino acids. Of the read, only the CDR3 DNA is kept; its 45 bases are in frame from base 1. V and J are trimmed by 3 bases and 0 bases, and the gene matches miss 1 base of the junction. Taken from the germline V gene (reference sequence), the CDR1 and CDR2 loops are LGHDT and YNNKEL. As concerns this clonotype: What this receptor recognizes is not known. No base quality information exists; no much larger clone differs at one position.

Ophthalmopathy patients had moderately to severely active disease, with a Clinical Activity Score of 3 or more, a NOSPECS grade of 4 or more, and a disease duration of less than 3 months. Patients with uncontrolled infections, other autoimmune diseases, pregnancy or lactation were excluded. Diagnoses were established on the basis of clinical symptoms, serum thyroxine and TRAb, thyroid ultrasound, and orbital computed tomography. PBMCs were isolated from more than 9 ml of fresh peripheral blood by Ficoll-Paque density gradient centrifugation. Trizol reagent was used to extract total RNA, and RNA quality was then checked on an Agilent 2100 Bioanalyzer. Amplification of TCR beta CDR3 regions was carried out from RNA transcripts. The TCR CDR3 was subjected to a first round of RT-PCR using the HTBI primer set and the Qiagen OneStep RT-PCR kit. The libraries were constructed in a second round of multiplex PCR and then size-selected and purified. Libraries were sequenced paired-end with 100 bp reads on an Illumina HiSeq2000. Per the source publication's procedure: SOAPnuke was used to process the raw data, removing reads that contained adapters or uncalled bases, had a mean Phred below 15, or lacked an exact match to the constant primer or identifier. COPE v1.2.5 was used to merge the high-quality paired reads, and each unique nucleotide sequence was defined as a clonotype. MiTCR v1.1 was used to align the clonotypes against IMGT TRBV, TRBD and TRBJ reference segments. The analysis included only V-J combinations with a frequency above 0.0001, which together covered around 99% of the repertoires. A TCS score was defined as the ratio between F50 (clonal expansion) and ExV (chaos), using BLOSUM62-based TCRdist between CDR3 peptides within each V-J. Welch's t-statistics and random forest reduced around 520 V-J features to roughly 13, which were used in a naive Bayes classifier (R e1071). The public reads were reanalyzed by TCRdb: fastp trimming at Q25, MiXCR alignment, in-frame beta chains only. Rows with one shared CDR3 protein collapse into an entry with the most common genes and DNA. The V and J calls shown here were made by TCRdb, not taken from the authors' results. The sample table shows some 580,000 distinct CDR3 sequences, and approximately 16% are seen once. In total, the top ten clones hold around 3.5% of the sample.

What was sequenced was blood. The source is a woman aged 40-49 years with Graves' ophthalmopathy. The chain is assembled from TRBV3-1 and TRBJ1-4, with 7 bases in between that match TRBD1. The encoded CDR3 is CASSHDRATNEKLFF. Read as DNA, the sequence is TGTGCCAGCAGCCATGACAGGGCAACTAATGAAAAACTGTTTTTT. This CDR3, with the reference TRBV3-1 and TRBJ1-4 proteins standing in past its ends, gives the full variable domain DTAVSQTPKYLVTQMGNDKSIKCEQNLGHDTMYWYKQDSKKFLKIMFSYNNKELIINETVPNRFSPKSPDKAHLNLHINSLELGDSAVYFCASSHDRATNEKLFFGSGTQLSVL.